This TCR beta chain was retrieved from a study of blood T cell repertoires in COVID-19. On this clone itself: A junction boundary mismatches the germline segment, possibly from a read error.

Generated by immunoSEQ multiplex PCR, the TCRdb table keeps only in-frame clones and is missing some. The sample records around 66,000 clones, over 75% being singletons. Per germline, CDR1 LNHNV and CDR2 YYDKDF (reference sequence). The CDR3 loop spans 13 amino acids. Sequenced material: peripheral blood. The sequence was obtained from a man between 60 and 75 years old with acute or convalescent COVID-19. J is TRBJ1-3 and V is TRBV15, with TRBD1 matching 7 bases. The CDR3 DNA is TGTGCCACCAGCAGAGCAGGGACAGTCCCTGGGGATTTT. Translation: CATSRAGTVPGDF.